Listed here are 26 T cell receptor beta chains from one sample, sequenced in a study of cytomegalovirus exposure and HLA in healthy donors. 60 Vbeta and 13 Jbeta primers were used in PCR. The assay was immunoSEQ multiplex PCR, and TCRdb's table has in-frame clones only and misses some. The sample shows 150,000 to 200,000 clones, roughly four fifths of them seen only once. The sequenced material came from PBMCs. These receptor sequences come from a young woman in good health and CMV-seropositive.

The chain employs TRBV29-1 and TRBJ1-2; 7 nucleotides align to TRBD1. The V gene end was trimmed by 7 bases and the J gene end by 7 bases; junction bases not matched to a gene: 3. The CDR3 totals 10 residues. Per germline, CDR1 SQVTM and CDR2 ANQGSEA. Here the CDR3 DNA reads TGCAGCGGTGACAGGGCTGGCTACACCTTC. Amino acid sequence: CSGDRAGYTF.

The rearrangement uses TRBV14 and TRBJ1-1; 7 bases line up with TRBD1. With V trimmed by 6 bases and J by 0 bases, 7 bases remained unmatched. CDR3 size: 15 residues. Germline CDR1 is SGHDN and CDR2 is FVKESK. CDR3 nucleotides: TGTGCCAGCAGTCGATCGGGACAGATGAACACTGAAGCTTTCTTT. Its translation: CASSRSGQMNTEAFF. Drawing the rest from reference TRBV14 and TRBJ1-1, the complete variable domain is EAGVTQFPSHSVIEKGQTVTLRCDPISGHDNLYWYRRVMGKEIKFLLHFVKESKQDESGMPNNRFLAERTGGTYSTLKVQPAELEDSGVYFCASSRSGQMNTEAFFGQGTRLTVV.

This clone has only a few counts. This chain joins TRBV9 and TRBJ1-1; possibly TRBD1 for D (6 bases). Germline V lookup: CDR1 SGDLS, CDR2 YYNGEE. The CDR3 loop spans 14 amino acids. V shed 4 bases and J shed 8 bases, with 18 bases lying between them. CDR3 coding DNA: TGTGCCAGCAGCCCTACCTGGACAGTCCCAGAAGCTTTCTTT. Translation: CASSPTWTVPEAFF.

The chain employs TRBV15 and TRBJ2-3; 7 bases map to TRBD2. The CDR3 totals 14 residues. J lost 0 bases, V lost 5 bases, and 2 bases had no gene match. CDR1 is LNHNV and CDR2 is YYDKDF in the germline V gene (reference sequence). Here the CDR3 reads CATSRDYSTDTQYF. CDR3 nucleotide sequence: TGTGCCACCAGCCGGGACTATAGCACAGATACGCAGTATTTT.

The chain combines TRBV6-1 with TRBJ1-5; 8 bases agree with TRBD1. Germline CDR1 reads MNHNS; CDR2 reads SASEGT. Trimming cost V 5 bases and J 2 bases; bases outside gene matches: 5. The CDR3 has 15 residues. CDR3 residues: CASSWTGQGNQPQHF. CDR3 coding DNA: TGTGCCAGCAGTTGGACAGGGCAAGGCAATCAGCCCCAGCATTTT.

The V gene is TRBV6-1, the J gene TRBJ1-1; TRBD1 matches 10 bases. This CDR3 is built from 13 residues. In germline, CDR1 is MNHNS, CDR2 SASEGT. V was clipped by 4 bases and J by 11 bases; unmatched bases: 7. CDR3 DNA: TGTGCCAGCAGTGCGTCCGGGACAGGGGACGCTTTCTTT. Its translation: CASSASGTGDAFF.

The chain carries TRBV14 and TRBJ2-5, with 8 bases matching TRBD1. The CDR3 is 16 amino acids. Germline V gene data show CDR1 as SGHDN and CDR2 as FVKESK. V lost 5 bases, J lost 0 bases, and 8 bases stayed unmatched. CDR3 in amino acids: CASSGDRGSYQETQYF. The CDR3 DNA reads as TGTGCCAGCAGCGGCGACAGGGGCTCGTACCAAGAGACCCAGTACTTC. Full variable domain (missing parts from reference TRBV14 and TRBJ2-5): EAGVTQFPSHSVIEKGQTVTLRCDPISGHDNLYWYRRVMGKEIKFLLHFVKESKQDESGMPNNRFLAERTGGTYSTLKVQPAELEDSGVYFCASSGDRGSYQETQYFGPGTRLLVL.

As DNA, the CDR3 is TGTGCCAGTACGGAGACCCGTGATCAGCCCCAGCATTTT. Residues: CASTETRDQPQHF. This sequence joins TRBV19 and TRBJ1-5, with D uncertain. The V gene lost 7 bases and the J gene lost 5 bases, with 12 bases spanning the gap. The V gene's germline CDR1 is LNHDA and CDR2 SQIVND (reference sequence). This CDR3 has 13 residues.

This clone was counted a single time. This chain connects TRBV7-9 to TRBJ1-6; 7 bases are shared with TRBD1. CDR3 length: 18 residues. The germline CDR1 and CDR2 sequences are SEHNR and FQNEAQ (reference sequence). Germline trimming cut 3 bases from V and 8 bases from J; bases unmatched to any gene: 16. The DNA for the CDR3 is TGTGCCAGCAGCTTTGACCGGACAGGTGGATTGGTGCATTCACCCCTCCACTTT. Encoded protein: CASSFDRTGGLVHSPLHF.

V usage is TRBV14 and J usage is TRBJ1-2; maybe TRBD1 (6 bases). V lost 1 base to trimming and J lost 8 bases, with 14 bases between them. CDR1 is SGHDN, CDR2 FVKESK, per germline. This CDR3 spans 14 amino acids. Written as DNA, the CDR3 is TGTGCCAGCAGCCAAGTGGGGGCCGGTGGGGGCTACACCTTC. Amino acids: CASSQVGAGGGYTF.

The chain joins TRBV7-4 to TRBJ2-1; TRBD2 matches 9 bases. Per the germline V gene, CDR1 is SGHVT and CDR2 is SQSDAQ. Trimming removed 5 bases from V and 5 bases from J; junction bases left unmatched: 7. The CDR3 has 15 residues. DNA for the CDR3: TGTGCCAGCAGCCGCGGGGGGGCCGGGGACAATGAGCAGTTCTTC. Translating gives CASSRGGAGDNEQFF. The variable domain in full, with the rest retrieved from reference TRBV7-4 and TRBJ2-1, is GAGVSQSPRYKVAKRGRDVALRCDSISGHVTLYWYRQTLGQGSEVLTYSQSDAQRDKSGRPSGRFSAERPERSVSTLKIQRTEQGDSAVYLCASSRGGAGDNEQFFGPGTRLTVL.

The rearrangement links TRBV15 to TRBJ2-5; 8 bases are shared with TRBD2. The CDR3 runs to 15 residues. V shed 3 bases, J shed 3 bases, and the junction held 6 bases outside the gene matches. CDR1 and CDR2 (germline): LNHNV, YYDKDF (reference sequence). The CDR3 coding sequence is TGTGCCACCAGCAGTGGTCGGGAGGGGAAAGAGACCCAGTACTTC. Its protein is CATSSGREGKETQYF.

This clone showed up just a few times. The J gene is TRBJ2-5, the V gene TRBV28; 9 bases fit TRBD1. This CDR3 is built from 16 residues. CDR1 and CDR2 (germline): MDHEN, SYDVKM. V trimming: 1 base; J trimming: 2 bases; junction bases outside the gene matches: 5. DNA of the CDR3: TGTGCCAGCAGTTTATACCAGGACAGGGGACAAGAGACCCAGTACTTC. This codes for CASSLYQDRGQETQYF.

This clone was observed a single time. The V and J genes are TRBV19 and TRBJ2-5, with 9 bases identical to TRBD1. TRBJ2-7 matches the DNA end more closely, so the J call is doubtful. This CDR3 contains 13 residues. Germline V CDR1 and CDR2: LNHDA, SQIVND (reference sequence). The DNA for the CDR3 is TGTGCCAGTAGTTCGGGACAGGGCTACGAGCAGTACTTC. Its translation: CASSSGQGYEQYF.

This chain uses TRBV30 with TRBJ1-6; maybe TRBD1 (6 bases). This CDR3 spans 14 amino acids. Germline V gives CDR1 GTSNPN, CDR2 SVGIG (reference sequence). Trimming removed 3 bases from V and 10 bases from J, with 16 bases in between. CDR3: CAWRGQGPTSPLHF. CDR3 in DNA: TGTGCCTGGAGGGGGCAGGGGCCAACATCACCCCTCCACTTT.

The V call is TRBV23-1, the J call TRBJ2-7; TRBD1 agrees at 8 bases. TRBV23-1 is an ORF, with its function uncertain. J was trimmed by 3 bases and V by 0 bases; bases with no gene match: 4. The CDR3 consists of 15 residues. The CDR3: CASSQSRDRSYEQYF. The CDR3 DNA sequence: TGCGCCAGCAGTCAATCTCGGGACAGGAGCTACGAGCAGTACTTC.

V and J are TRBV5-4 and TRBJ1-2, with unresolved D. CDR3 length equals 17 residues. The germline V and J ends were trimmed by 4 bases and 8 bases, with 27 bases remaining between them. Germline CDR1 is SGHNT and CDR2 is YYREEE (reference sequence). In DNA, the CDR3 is TGTGCCAGCAGCGCAGACGCAAGGGCAGCCAGCGGCGAAGGCTACACCTTC. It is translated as CASSADARAASGEGYTF.

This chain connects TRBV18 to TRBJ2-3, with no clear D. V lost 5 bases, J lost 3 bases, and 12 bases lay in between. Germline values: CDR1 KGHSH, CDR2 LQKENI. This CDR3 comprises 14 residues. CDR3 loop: CASSRRRNTDTQYF. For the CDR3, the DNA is TGTGCCAGCTCAAGGCGGAGAAATACAGATACGCAGTATTTT.

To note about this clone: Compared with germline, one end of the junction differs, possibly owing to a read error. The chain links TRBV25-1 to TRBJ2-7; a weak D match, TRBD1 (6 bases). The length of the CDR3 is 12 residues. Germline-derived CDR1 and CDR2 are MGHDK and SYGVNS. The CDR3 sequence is CASSEDDRDTLF. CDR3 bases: TGTGCCAGCAGTGAAGACGACCGGGACACGCTCTTC.

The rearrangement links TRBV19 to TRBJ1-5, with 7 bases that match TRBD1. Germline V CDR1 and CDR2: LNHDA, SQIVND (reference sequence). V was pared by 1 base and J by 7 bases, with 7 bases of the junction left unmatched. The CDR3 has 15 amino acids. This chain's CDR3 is CASSIVPGGYQPQHF. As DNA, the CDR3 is TGTGCCAGTAGTATAGTCCCAGGGGGGTACCAGCCCCAGCATTTT. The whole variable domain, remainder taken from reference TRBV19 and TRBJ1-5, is DGGITQSPKYLFRKEGQNVTLSCEQNLNHDAMYWYRQDPGQGLRLIYYSQIVNDFQKGDIAEGYSVSREKKESFPLTVTSAQKNPTAFYLCASSIVPGGYQPQHFGDGTRLSIL.

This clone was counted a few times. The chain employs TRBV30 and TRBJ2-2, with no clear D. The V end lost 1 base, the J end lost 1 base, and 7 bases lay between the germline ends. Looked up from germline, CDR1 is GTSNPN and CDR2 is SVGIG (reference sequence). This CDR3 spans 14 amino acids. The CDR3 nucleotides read TGTGCCTGGAGTGGAGTTGAGAACACCGGGGAGCTGTTTTTT. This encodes CAWSGVENTGELFF.

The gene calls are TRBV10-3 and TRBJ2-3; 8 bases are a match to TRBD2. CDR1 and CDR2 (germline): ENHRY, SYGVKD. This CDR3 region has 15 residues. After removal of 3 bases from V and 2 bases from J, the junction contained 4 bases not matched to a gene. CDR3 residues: CAISDSAGATDTQYF. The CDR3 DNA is TGTGCCATCAGTGATTCAGCGGGGGCCACAGATACGCAGTATTTT.

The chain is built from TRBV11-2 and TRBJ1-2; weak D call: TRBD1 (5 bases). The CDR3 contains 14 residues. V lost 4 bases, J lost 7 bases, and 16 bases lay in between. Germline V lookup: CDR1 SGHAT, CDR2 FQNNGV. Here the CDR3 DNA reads TGTGCCAGCAGCTCCGTTAAAGGGGTTGGTGGCTACACCTTC. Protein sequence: CASSSVKGVGGYTF. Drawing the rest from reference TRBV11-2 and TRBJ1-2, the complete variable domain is EAGVAQSPRYKIIEKRQSVAFWCNPISGHATLYWYQQILGQGPKLLIQFQNNGVVDDSQLPKDRFSAERLKGVDSTLKIQPAKLEDSAVYLCASSSVKGVGGYTFGSGTRLTVV.

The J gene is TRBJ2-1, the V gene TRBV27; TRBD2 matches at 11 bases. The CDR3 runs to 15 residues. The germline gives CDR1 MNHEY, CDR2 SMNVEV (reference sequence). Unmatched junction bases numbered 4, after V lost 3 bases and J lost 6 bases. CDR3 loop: CASSFASGGSNEQFF. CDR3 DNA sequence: TGTGCCAGCAGTTTCGCTAGCGGGGGGTCCAATGAGCAGTTCTTC.

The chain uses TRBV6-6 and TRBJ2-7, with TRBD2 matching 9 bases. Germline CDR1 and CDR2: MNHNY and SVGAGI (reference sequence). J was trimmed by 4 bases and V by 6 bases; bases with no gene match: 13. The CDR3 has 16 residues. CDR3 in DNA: TGTGCCAGCAGAAGCGACCATGGACTAGCGACATACGAGCAGTACTTC. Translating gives CASRSDHGLATYEQYF.

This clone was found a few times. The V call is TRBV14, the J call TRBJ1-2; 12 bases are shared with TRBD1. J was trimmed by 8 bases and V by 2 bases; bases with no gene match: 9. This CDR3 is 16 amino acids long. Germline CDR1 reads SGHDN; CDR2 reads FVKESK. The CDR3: CASSQHQGQGAEGYTF. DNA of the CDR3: TGTGCCAGCAGCCAACACCAGGGACAGGGGGCGGAGGGCTACACCTTC.